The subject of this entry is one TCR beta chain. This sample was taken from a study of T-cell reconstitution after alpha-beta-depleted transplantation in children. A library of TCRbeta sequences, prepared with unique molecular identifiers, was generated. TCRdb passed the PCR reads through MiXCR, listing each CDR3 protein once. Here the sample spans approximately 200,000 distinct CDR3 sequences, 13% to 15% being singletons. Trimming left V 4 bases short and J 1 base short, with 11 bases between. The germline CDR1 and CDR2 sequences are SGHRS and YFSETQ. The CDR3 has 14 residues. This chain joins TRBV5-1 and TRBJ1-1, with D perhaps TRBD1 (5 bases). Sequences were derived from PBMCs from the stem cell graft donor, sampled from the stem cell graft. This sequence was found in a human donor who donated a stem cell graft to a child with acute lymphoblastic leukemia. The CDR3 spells CASSLRVANTEAFF. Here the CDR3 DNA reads TGCGCCAGCAGCCTCAGGGTGGCGAACACTGAAGCTTTCTTT.